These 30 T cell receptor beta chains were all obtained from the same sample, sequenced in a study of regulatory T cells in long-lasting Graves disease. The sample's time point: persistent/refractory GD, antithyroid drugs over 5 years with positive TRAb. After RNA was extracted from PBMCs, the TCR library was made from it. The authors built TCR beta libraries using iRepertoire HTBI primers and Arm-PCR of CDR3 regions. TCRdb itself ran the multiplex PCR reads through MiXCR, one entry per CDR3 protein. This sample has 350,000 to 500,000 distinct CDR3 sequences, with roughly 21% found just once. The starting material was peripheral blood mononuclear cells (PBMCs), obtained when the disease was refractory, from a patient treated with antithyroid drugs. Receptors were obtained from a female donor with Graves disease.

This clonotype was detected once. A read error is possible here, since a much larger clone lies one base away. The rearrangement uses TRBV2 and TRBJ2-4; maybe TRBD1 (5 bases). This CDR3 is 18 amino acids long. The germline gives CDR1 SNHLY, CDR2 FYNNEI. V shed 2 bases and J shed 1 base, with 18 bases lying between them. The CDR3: CASSESLGRKGAKNIQYF. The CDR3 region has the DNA TGTGCCAGCAGTGAATCCTTGGGGCGGAAGGGTGCCAAAAACATTCAGTACTTC. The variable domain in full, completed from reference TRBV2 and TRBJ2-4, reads EPEVTQTPSHQVTQMGQEVILRCVPISNHLYFYWYRQILGQKVEFLVSFYNNEISEKSEIFDDQFSVERPDGSNFTLKIRSTKLEDSAMYFCASSESLGRKGAKNIQYFGAGTRLSVL.

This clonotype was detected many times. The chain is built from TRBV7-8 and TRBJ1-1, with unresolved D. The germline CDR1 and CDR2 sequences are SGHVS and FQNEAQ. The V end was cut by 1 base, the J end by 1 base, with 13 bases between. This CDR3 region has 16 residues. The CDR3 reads CASSLEPADPNTEAFF. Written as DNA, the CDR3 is TGTGCCAGCAGCTTAGAACCGGCCGACCCGAACACTGAAGCTTTCTTT. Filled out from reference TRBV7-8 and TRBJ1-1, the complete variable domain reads GAGVSQSPRYKVAKRGQDVALRCDPISGHVSLFWYQQALGQGPEFLTYFQNEAQLDKSGLPSDRFFAERPEGSVSTLKIQRTQQEDSAVYLCASSLEPADPNTEAFFGQGTRLTVV.

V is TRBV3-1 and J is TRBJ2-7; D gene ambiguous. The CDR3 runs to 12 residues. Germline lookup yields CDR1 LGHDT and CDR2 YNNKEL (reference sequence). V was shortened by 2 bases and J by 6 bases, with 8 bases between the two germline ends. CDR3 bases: TGTGCCAGCAGCCAAAGGGCTACCGAGCAGTACTTC. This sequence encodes CASSQRATEQYF.

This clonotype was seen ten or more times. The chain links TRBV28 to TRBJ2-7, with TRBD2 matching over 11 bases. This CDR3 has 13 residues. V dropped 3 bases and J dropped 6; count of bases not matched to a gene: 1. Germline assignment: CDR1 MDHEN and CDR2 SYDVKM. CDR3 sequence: CASSLTSGTEQYF. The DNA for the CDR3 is TGTGCCAGCAGTTTGACTAGCGGGACCGAGCAGTACTTC.

CDR3 region: CSVPAGQGLNEQFF. The CDR3 DNA sequence: TGCAGCGTCCCGGCGGGACAGGGACTCAATGAGCAGTTCTTC. The V gene is TRBV29-1, the J gene TRBJ2-1, with 9 bases lining up with TRBD1. Germline CDR1 is SQVTM and CDR2 is ANQGSEA. This CDR3 comprises 14 residues. Losses at the gene ends were 6 bases for V and 6 bases for J; bases not matched to a gene: 9.

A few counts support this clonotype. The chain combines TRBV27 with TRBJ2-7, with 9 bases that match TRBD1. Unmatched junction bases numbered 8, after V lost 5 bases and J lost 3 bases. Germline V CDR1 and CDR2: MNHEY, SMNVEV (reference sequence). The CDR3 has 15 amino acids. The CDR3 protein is CASSTYRGPLYEQYF. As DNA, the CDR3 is TGTGCCAGCAGTACATACAGGGGGCCTCTCTACGAGCAGTACTTC.

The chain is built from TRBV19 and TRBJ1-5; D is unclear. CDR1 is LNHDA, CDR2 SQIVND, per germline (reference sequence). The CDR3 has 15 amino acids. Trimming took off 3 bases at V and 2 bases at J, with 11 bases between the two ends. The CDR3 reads CASSIPWEGNQPQHF. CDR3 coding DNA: TGTGCCAGTAGTATCCCTTGGGAGGGCAATCAGCCCCAGCATTTT.

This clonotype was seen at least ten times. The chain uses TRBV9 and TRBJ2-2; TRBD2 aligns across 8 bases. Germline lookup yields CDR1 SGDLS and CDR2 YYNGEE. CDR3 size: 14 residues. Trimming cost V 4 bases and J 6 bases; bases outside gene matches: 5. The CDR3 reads CASSTGLGPGELFF. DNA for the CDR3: TGTGCCAGCAGCACGGGACTAGGCCCCGGGGAGCTGTTTTTT. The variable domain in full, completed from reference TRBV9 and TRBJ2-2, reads DSGVTQTPKHLITATGQRVTLRCSPRSGDLSVYWYQQSLDQGLQFLIQYYNGEERAKGNILERFSAQQFPDLHSELNLSSLELGDSALYFCASSTGLGPGELFFGEGSRLTVL.

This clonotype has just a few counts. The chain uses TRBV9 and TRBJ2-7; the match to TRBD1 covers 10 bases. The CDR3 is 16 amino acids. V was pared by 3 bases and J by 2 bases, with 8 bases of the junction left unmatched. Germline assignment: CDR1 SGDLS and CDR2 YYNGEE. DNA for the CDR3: TGTGCCAGCAGCGCGGGGGGAGGGACAGGGGCCTACGAGCAGTACTTC. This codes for CASSAGGGTGAYEQYF.

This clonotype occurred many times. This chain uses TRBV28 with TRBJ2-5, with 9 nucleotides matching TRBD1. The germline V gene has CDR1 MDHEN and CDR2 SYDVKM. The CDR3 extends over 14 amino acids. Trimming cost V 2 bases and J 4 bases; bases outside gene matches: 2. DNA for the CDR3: TGTGCCAGCAGTTTAAAACAGGGGGCAGAGACCCAGTACTTC. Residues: CASSLKQGAETQYF. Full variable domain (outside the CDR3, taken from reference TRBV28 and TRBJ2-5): DVKVTQSSRYLVKRTGEKVFLECVQDMDHENMFWYRQDPGLGLRLIYFSYDVKMKEKGDIPEGYSVSREKKERFSLILESASTNQTSMYLCASSLKQGAETQYFGPGTRLLVL.

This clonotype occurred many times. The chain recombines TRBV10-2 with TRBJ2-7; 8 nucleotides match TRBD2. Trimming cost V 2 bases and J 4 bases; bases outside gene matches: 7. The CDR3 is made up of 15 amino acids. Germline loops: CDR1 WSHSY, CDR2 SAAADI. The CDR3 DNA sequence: TGCGCCAGCAGTGAGATTGGTAGCGGGATTTACGAGCAGTACTTC. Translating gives CASSEIGSGIYEQYF.

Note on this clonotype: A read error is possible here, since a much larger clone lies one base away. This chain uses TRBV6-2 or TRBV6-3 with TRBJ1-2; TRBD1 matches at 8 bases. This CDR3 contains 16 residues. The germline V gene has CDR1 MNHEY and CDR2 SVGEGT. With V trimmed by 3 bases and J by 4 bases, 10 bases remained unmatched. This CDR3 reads CASSYVRTGSTYGYTF. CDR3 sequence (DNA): TGTGCCAGCAGTTATGTGCGGACAGGGAGTACCTATGGCTACACCTTC.

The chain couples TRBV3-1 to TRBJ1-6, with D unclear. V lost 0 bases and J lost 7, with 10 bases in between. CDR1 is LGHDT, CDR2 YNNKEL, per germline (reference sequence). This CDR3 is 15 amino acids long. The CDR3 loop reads CASSQEGMRNSPLHF. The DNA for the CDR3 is TGTGCCAGCAGCCAAGAAGGGATGAGAAATTCACCCCTCCACTTT. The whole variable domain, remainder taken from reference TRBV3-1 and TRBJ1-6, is DTAVSQTPKYLVTQMGNDKSIKCEQNLGHDTMYWYKQDSKKFLKIMFSYNNKELIINETVPNRFSPKSPDKAHLNLHINSLELGDSAVYFCASSQEGMRNSPLHFGNGTRLTVT.

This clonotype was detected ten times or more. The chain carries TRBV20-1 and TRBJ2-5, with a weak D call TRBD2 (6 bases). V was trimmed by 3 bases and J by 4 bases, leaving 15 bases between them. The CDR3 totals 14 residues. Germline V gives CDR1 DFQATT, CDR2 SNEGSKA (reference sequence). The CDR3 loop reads CSASHGIGGETQYF. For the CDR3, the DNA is TGCAGTGCTAGTCATGGAATCGGGGGAGAGACCCAGTACTTC.

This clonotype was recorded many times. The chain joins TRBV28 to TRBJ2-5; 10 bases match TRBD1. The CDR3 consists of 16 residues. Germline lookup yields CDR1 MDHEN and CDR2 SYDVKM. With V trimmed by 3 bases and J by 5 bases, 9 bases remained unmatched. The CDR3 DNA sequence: TGTGCCAGCAGTTTTTCCGGGACAGGGGATTTGGAGACCCAGTACTTC. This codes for CASSFSGTGDLETQYF. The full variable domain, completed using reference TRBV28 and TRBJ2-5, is DVKVTQSSRYLVKRTGEKVFLECVQDMDHENMFWYRQDPGLGLRLIYFSYDVKMKEKGDIPEGYSVSREKKERFSLILESASTNQTSMYLCASSFSGTGDLETQYFGPGTRLLVL.

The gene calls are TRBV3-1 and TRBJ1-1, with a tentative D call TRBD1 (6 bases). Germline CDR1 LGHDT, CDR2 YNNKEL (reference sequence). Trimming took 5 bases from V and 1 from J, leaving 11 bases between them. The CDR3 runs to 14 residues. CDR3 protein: CASSRDTKNTEAFF. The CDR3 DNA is TGTGCCAGCAGCAGGGACACAAAGAACACTGAAGCTTTCTTT.

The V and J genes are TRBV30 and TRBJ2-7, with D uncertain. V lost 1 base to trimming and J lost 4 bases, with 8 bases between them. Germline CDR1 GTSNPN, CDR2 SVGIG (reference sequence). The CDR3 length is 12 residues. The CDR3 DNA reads TGTGCCTGGAGTGAGACCTATTACGAGCAGTACTTC. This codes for CAWSETYYEQYF.

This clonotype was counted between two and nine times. CDR3: CASTETSGSPGELFF. The CDR3 bases are TGTGCCAGCACCGAAACTAGCGGGAGTCCCGGGGAGCTGTTTTTT. The gene calls are TRBV6-1 and TRBJ2-2; 11 nucleotides match TRBD2. Germline V gene data show CDR1 as MNHNS and CDR2 as SASEGT. V dropped 7 bases and J dropped 6; count of bases not matched to a gene: 7. This CDR3 has 15 amino acids.

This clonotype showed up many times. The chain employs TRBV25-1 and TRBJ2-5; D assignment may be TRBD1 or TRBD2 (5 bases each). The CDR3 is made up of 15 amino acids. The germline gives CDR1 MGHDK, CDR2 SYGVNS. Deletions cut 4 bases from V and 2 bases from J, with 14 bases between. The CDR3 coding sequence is TGTGCCAGCAGTGCCGAGGGGCAAGAACAAGAGACCCAGTACTTC. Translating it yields CASSAEGQEQETQYF.

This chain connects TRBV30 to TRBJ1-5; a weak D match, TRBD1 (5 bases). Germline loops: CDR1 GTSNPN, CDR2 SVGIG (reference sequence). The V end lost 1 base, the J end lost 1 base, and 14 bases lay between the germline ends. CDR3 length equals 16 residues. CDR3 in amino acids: CAWSARGRGSNQPQHF. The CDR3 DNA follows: TGTGCCTGGAGTGCCCGGGGAAGGGGAAGCAATCAGCCCCAGCATTTT.

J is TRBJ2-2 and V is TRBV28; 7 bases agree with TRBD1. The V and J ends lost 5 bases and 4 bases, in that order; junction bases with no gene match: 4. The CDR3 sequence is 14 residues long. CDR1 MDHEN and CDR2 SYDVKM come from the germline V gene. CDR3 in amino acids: CASSVTGVTGELFF. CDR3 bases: TGTGCCAGCAGTGTTACAGGGGTCACCGGGGAGCTGTTTTTT.

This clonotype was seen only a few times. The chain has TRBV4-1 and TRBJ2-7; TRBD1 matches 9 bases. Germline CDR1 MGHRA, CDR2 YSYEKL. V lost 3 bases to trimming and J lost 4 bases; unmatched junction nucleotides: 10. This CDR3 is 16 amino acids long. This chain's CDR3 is CASSQSEQGAEYEQYF. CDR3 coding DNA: TGCGCCAGCAGCCAGAGCGAACAGGGGGCGGAGTACGAGCAGTACTTC.

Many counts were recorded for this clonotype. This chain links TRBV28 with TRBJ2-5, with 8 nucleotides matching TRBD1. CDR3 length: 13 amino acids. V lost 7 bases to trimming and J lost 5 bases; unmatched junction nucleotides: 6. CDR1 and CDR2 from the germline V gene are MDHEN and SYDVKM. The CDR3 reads CASTGGAGETQYF. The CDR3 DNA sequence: TGTGCCAGCACAGGGGGCGCCGGGGAGACCCAGTACTTC. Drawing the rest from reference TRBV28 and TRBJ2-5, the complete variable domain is DVKVTQSSRYLVKRTGEKVFLECVQDMDHENMFWYRQDPGLGLRLIYFSYDVKMKEKGDIPEGYSVSREKKERFSLILESASTNQTSMYLCASTGGAGETQYFGPGTRLLVL.

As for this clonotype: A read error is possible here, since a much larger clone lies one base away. The CDR3 region has the DNA TGTGCCAGCAGTGAACAAATGGTTTCCCGCACTAATGAAAAACTGTCTTTT. Protein: CASSEQMVSRTNEKLSF. The J gene is TRBJ1-4, the V gene TRBV2, with unresolved D. CDR1 SNHLY and CDR2 FYNNEI come from the germline V gene. CDR3 length: 17 amino acids.

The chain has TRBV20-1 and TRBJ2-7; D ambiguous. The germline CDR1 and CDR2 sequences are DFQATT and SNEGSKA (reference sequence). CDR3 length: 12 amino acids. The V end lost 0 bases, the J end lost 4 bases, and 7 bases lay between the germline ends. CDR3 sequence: CSARERSYEQYF. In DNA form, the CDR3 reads TGCAGTGCTAGAGAGAGATCTTACGAGCAGTACTTC.

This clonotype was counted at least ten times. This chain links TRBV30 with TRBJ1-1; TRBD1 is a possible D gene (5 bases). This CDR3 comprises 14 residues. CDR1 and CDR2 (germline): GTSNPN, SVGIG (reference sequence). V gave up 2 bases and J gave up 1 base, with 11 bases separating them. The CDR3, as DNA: TGTGCCTGGAGTACCGGGACCTCGAACACTGAAGCTTTCTTT. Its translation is CAWSTGTSNTEAFF.

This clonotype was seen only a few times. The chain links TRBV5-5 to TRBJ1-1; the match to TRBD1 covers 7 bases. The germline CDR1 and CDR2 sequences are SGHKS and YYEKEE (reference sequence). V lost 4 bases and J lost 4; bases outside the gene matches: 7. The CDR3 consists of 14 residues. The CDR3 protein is CASSPVDRVTEAFF. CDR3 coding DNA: TGTGCCAGCAGCCCGGTAGACAGGGTCACTGAAGCTTTCTTT.

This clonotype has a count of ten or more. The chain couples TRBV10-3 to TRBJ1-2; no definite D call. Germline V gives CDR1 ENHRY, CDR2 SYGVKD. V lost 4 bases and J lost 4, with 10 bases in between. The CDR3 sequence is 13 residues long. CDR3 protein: CAISAGGPYGYTF. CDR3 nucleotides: TGTGCCATCAGTGCAGGCGGACCCTATGGCTACACCTTC.

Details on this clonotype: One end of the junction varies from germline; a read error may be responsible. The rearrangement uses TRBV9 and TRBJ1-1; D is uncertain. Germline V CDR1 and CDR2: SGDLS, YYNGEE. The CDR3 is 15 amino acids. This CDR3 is CDSSVEGSAFTEAFF. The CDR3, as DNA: TGTGACAGCAGCGTAGAAGGGTCAGCCTTTACTGAAGCTTTCTTT. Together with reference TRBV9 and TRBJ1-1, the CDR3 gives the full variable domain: DSGVTQTPKHLITATGQRVTLRCSPRSGDLSVYWYQQSLDQGLQFLIQYYNGEERAKGNILERFSAQQFPDLHSELNLSSLELGDSALYFCDSSVEGSAFTEAFFGQGTRLTVV.

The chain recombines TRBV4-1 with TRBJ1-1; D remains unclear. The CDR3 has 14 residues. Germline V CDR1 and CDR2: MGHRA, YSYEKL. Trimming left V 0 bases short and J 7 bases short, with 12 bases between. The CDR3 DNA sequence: TGCGCCAGCAGCCAAGAACAAGGTAGCATTGAAGCTTTCTTT. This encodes CASSQEQGSIEAFF.